Described below is a single T cell receptor beta chain sequence and its context. Its antigen is undetermined. This sample is drawn from a study of Graves' ophthalmopathy and Graves' hyperthyroidism. The study's findings and limits: A 13-signature model separated ophthalmopathy from stable hyperthyroidism, just over 85% sensitivity, about 81% specificity. Most thyroid clonotypes expanded beyond 0.001 frequency were also found in blood.

Amplification from RNA transcripts yielded the TCR beta CDR3 regions. HTBI-primed first-round RT-PCR preceded second-round multiplex PCR. From the multiplex PCR reads, TCRdb called clonotypes with MiXCR, one entry per CDR3 protein. Of hundreds of thousands of distinct CDR3 sequences listed, more than 20% are singletons. Orbital computed tomography and thyroid ultrasound, along with TRAb, serum thyroxine and clinical symptoms, underpinned diagnosis. PBMCs were isolated by Ficoll-Paque density gradient centrifugation, using about 9.2 ml of fresh peripheral blood as the starting material. Germline-derived CDR1 and CDR2 are SGHRS and YFSETQ. There are 14 residues in the CDR3. V was shortened by 4 bases and J by 1 base, with 11 bases between the two germline ends.

The receptor comes from a woman between 18 and 30 years old with stable Graves' hyperthyroidism. V is TRBV5-1 and J is TRBJ1-1; D unclear. The sequencing sample was made of peripheral blood. The CDR3 region is CASSQSAGNTEAFF. In DNA, the CDR3 is TGCGCCAGCAGCCAGTCGGCCGGGAACACTGAAGCTTTCTTT.